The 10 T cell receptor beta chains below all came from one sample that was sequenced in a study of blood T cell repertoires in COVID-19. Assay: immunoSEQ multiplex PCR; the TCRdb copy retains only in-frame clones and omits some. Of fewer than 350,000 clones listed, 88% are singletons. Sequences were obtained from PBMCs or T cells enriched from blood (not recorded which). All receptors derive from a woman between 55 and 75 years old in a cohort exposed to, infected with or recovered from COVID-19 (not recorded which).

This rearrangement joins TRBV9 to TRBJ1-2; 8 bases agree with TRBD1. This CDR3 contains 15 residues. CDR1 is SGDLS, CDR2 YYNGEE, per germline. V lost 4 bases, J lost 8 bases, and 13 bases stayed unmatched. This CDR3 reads CASSYPGGRIGGYTF. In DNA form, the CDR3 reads TGTGCCAGCAGCTACCCAGGGGGCAGGATTGGAGGCTACACCTTC.

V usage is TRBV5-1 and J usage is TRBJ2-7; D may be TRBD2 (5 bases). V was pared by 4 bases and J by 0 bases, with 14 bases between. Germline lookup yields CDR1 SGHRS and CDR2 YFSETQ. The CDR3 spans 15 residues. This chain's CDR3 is CASSVGRGSSYEQYF. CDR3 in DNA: TGCGCCAGCAGCGTCGGACGGGGAAGCTCCTACGAGCAGTACTTC.

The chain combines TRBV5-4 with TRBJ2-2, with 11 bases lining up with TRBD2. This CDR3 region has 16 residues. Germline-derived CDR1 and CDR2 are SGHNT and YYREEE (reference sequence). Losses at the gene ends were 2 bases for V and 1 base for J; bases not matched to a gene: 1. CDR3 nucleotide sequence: TGTGCCAGCAGCTTTGGACTAGCGGGGAACACCGGGGAGCTGTTTTTT. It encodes CASSFGLAGNTGELFF.

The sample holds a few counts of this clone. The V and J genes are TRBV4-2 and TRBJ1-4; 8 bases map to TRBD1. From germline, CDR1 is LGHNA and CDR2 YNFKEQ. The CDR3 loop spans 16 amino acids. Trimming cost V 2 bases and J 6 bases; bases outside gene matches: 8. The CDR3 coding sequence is TGTGCCAGCAGCCAACTTAGACAGGGGATTGATGAAAAACTGTTTTTT. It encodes CASSQLRQGIDEKLFF.

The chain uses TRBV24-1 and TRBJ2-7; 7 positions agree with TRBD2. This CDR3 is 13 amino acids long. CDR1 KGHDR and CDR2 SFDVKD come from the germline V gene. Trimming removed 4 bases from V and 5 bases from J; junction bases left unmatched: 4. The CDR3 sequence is CATSEGRGDEQYF. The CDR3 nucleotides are TGTGCCACCAGTGAGGGGAGGGGAGACGAGCAGTACTTC.

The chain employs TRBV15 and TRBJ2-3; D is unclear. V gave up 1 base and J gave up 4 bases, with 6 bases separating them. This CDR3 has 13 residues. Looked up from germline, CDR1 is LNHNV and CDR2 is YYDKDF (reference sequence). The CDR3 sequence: CATSRASPDTQYF. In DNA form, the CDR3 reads TGTGCCACCAGCAGAGCCAGTCCAGATACGCAGTATTTT.

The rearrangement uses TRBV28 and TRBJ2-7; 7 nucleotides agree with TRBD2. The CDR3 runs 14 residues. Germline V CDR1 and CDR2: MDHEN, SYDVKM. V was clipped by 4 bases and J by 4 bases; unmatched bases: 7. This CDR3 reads CASSSLAEKYEQYF. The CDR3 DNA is TGTGCCAGCAGTTCCCTAGCGGAGAAATACGAGCAGTACTTC. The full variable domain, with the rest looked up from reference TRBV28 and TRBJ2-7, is DVKVTQSSRYLVKRTGEKVFLECVQDMDHENMFWYRQDPGLGLRLIYFSYDVKMKEKGDIPEGYSVSREKKERFSLILESASTNQTSMYLCASSSLAEKYEQYFGPGTRLTVT.

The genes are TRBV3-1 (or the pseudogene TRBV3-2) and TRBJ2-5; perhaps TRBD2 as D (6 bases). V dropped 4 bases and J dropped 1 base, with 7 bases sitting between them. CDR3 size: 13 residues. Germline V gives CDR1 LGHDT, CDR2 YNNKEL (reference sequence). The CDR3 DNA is TGTGCCAGCAGCCGACTAGGCCAAGAGACCCAGTACTTC. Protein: CASSRLGQETQYF.

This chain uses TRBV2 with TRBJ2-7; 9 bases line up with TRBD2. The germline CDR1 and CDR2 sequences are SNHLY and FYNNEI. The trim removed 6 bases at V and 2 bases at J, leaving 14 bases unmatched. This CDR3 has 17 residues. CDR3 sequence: CASRVGLAASIPYEQYF. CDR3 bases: TGTGCCAGCAGAGTGGGACTAGCCGCTTCCATTCCCTACGAGCAGTACTTC.

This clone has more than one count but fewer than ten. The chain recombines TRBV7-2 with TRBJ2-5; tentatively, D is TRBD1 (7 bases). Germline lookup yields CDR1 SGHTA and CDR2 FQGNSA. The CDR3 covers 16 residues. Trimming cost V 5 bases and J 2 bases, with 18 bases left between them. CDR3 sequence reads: CASSHRQGGVQETQYF. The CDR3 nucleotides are TGTGCCAGCAGCCATAGACAGGGCGGGGTTCAAGAGACCCAGTACTTC. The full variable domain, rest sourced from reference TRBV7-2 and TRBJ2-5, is GAGVSQSPSNKVTEKGKDVELRCDPISGHTALYWYRQSLGQGLEFLIYFQGNSAPDKSGLPSDRFSAERTGGSVSTLTIQRTQQEDSAVYLCASSHRQGGVQETQYFGPGTRLLVL.